This entry lists 24 T cell receptor beta chains sequenced from one sample in a study of T cell repertoires in cytomegalovirus infection. For these receptors, no antigen is known. MiXCR, run by TCRdb on the reads, gives a single entry per CDR3 protein. The top ten clones hold roughly 12% of a sample with fewer than 950,000 distinct CDR3 sequences, 32% of them seen once. The specimen comprised cultured CD8+ T cells from PBMCs, sampled from culture after CMV antigen stimulation. Receptors originate from a human donor in good health (CMV status not recorded). Some clones in this sample may be carry-over from other donors' samples.

In the case of this clonotype: A read error may be the cause here, since a much bigger clone is one base away. V gene TRBV7-6 combines with J gene TRBJ1-1; D is uncertain. Germline loops: CDR1 SGHVS, CDR2 FNYEAQ. This CDR3 has 15 residues. The CDR3 bases are TGTGTCAGCAGCTTAGCGGGATACCCGAACACTGAAGCTTTCTTT. It codes for CVSSLAGYPNTEAFF.

This clonotype was seen ten or more times. The chain employs TRBV7-8 and TRBJ1-5; weak D call: TRBD1 (6 bases). The CDR3 totals 15 residues. The germline gives CDR1 SGHVS, CDR2 FQNEAQ. Trimming shortened V by 1 base and J by 1 base, and 8 bases separated the two germline ends. CDR3 region: CASSLEQGSNQPQHF. Written as DNA, the CDR3 is TGTGCCAGCAGCTTAGAACAGGGAAGCAATCAGCCCCAGCATTTT.

CDR3: CASSQDSGTEAFF. The CDR3 region has the DNA TGCGCCAGCAGCCAAGATTCGGGGACTGAAGCTTTCTTT. The chain is built from TRBV4-1 and TRBJ1-1, with unresolved D. The germline gives CDR1 MGHRA, CDR2 YSYEKL. V dropped 0 bases and J dropped 5 bases, with 7 bases sitting between them. This CDR3 is built from 13 residues.

Note on this clonotype: This likely came from a read error, as a far larger clone is one base away. The rearrangement joins TRBV6-5 to TRBJ2-1; 7 bases are shared with TRBD1. CDR3 length equals 15 residues. CDR1 is MNHEY, CDR2 SVGAGI, per germline. The V segment lost 6 bases and the J segment 0 bases; nucleotides outside the gene matches: 5. The chain's CDR3 is CASRSDRSSYNEQFF. CDR3 coding DNA: TGTGCCAGCAGATCGGACAGGAGCTCCTACAATGAGCAGTTCTTC.

The genes are TRBV10-3 and TRBJ2-2; unclear D gene. V gave up 6 bases and J gave up 1 base, with 6 bases separating them. Germline lookup yields CDR1 ENHRY and CDR2 SYGVKD. The CDR3 spans 13 residues. CDR3 coding DNA: TGTGCCATCAGGGCAGAGAACACCGGGGAGCTGTTTTTT. Translating it yields CAIRAENTGELFF.

This clonotype appeared a few times. This chain uses TRBV7-8 with TRBJ1-4, with D unclear. Germline CDR1 and CDR2: SGHVS and FQNEAQ. The CDR3 contains 16 residues. Trimming took 0 bases from V and 8 from J, leaving 16 bases between them. CDR3 in amino acids: CASSLALGLREEKLFF. The CDR3 nucleotides are TGTGCCAGCAGCTTAGCGCTCGGGCTTAGGGAGGAAAAACTGTTTTTT.

This clonotype has ten or more counts. The chain couples TRBV7-6 to TRBJ2-5; D ambiguous. There are 14 residues in the CDR3. Looked up from germline, CDR1 is SGHVS and CDR2 is FNYEAQ. V shed 2 bases and J shed 2 bases, with 9 bases lying between them. In DNA, the CDR3 is TGTGCCAGCAGCTTACAAGGACCGCAAGAGACCCAGTACTTC. It is translated as CASSLQGPQETQYF.

As DNA, the CDR3 is TGTGCCAGCTGTCCCTCGACAGACCACCCCTACAATGAGCAGTTCTTC. It is translated as CASCPSTDHPYNEQFF. V gene TRBV27 combines with J gene TRBJ2-1, with D tentatively TRBD1 (5 bases). Germline CDR1 MNHEY, CDR2 SMNVEV (reference sequence). Trimming shortened V by 8 bases and J by 2 bases, and 19 bases separated the two germline ends. The CDR3 covers 16 residues.

This clonotype was observed a handful of times. The genes are TRBV12-5 and TRBJ1-1, with a weak D call TRBD1 (6 bases). Trimming left V 3 bases short and J 0 bases short, with 11 bases between. The length of the CDR3 is 15 residues. Per germline, CDR1 LGHNT and CDR2 FRNRAP. The DNA for the CDR3 is TGTGCTAGTGGTTTCTCACAGGGCCTGAACACTGAAGCTTTCTTT. Translated, it gives CASGFSQGLNTEAFF. Complete variable domain (other parts from reference TRBV12-5 and TRBJ1-1): DARVTQTPRHKVTEMGQEVTMRCQPILGHNTVFWYRQTMMQGLELLAYFRNRAPLDDSGMPKDRFSAEMPDATLATLKIQPSEPRDSAVYFCASGFSQGLNTEAFFGQGTRLTVV.

This clonotype was detected only a few times. The chain recombines TRBV7-4 with TRBJ2-1, with D possibly being TRBD2 (7 bases). This CDR3 has 20 amino acids. V lost 4 bases and J lost 4, with 29 bases in between. Germline CDR1 is SGHVT and CDR2 is SQSDAQ. CDR3 protein: CASSSIRGGEPGRQYNEQFF. Written as DNA, the CDR3 is TGTGCCAGCAGCTCCATACGCGGGGGCGAGCCGGGGCGGCAATACAATGAGCAGTTCTTC.

The sample holds a few counts of this clonotype. The chain employs TRBV6-1 and TRBJ2-7; tentatively, D is TRBD1 (5 bases). The germline V gene encodes CDR1 MNHNS and CDR2 SASEGT. The CDR3 runs to 12 residues. The V and J ends lost 5 bases and 4 bases respectively, with 9 bases between them. The CDR3 sequence: CASSRTNYEQYV. In nucleotides, the CDR3 is TGTGCCAGCAGTCGGACAAATTACGAGCAGTACGTC.

The chain employs TRBV7-9 and TRBJ2-3; either TRBD1 or TRBD2 may fit D (5 bases each). V was shortened by 3 bases and J by 2 bases, with 9 bases between the two germline ends. Germline CDR1 reads SEHNR; CDR2 reads FQNEAQ (reference sequence). This CDR3 contains 14 residues. The CDR3 region has the DNA TGTGCCAGCAGCTTTTGGGGGACCACAGATACGCAGTATTTT. This codes for CASSFWGTTDTQYF.

This clonotype was detected many times. The J gene is TRBJ2-1, the V gene TRBV7-2; D gene ambiguous. This CDR3 has 16 amino acids. Germline lookup yields CDR1 SGHTA and CDR2 FQGNSA. With 4 bases removed from V and 1 base from J, the gap between germline ends came to 14 bases. The CDR3 DNA reads TGTGCCAGCAGCTCCCGAGGACCTCCTTCCTACAATGAGCAGTTCTTC. It yields the protein CASSSRGPPSYNEQFF. The variable domain in full, with the rest retrieved from reference TRBV7-2 and TRBJ2-1, is GAGVSQSPSNKVTEKGKDVELRCDPISGHTALYWYRQSLGQGLEFLIYFQGNSAPDKSGLPSDRFSAERTGGSVSTLTIQRTQQEDSAVYLCASSSRGPPSYNEQFFGPGTRLTVL.

This clonotype was seen a single time. The V and J genes are TRBV6-1 and TRBJ2-1, with 7 bases that match TRBD1. This CDR3 is built from 15 residues. CDR1 and CDR2 (germline): MNHNS, SASEGT. V was pared by 2 bases and J by 5 bases, with 6 bases of the junction left unmatched. The CDR3: CASSEFWTGNNEQFF. The CDR3, as DNA: TGTGCCAGCAGTGAATTTTGGACAGGTAACAATGAGCAGTTCTTC.

In this sample, this clonotype turned up a few times. The chain carries TRBV12-3 or TRBV12-4 and TRBJ2-4; 7 nucleotides agree with TRBD1. The CDR3 spans 14 residues. V was pared by 7 bases and J by 4 bases, with 7 bases of the junction left unmatched. For the CDR3, the DNA is TGTGCCAGCAACCACGGGACAGATAAAAACATTCAGTACTTC. It yields the protein CASNHGTDKNIQYF.

This chain links TRBV19 with TRBJ1-6, with 7 bases identical to TRBD1. The trim removed 4 bases at V and 12 bases at J, leaving 12 bases unmatched. The CDR3 covers 15 residues. Germline assignment: CDR1 LNHDA and CDR2 SQIVND (reference sequence). Here the CDR3 DNA reads TGTGCCAGTAGTACGTCCGGGACAGCCTTCCGACCCCTCCACTTT. Amino acid sequence: CASSTSGTAFRPLHF. Supplemented by reference TRBV19 and TRBJ1-6, the full variable domain reads DGGITQSPKYLFRKEGQNVTLSCEQNLNHDAMYWYRQDPGQGLRLIYYSQIVNDFQKGDIAEGYSVSREKKESFPLTVTSAQKNPTAFYLCASSTSGTAFRPLHFGNGTRLTVT.

This clonotype was counted a few times. This chain links TRBV19 with TRBJ1-2, with D unclear. Trimming shortened V by 1 base and J by 4 bases, and 10 bases separated the two germline ends. Germline V gene data show CDR1 as LNHDA and CDR2 as SQIVND (reference sequence). This CDR3 has 14 amino acids. CDR3 nucleotides: TGTGCCAGTAGTATAGGAACAGCTCTCTATGGCTACACCTTC. Residues: CASSIGTALYGYTF.

This clonotype was seen a few times. The chain carries TRBV7-9 and TRBJ2-1; D might be TRBD1 (6 bases). Between the trimmed V and J ends, which lost 1 base and 7 bases, there was a span of 11 bases. The CDR3 runs to 14 residues. The germline V gene encodes CDR1 SEHNR and CDR2 FQNEAQ (reference sequence). DNA of the CDR3: TGTGCCAGCAGCTTAGAGGGACACGGGAATGAGCAGTTCTTC. As protein: CASSLEGHGNEQFF. Complete variable domain (other parts from reference TRBV7-9 and TRBJ2-1): DTGVSQNPRHKITKRGQNVTFRCDPISEHNRLYWYRQTLGQGPEFLTYFQNEAQLEKSRLLSDRFSAERPKGSFSTLEIQRTEQGDSAMYLCASSLEGHGNEQFFGPGTRLTVL.

The sample holds a few counts of this clonotype. The chain joins TRBV27 to TRBJ2-7; 7 positions match TRBD1. J gave up 0 bases and V 2 bases, and 10 bases lay outside the gene matches. Germline values: CDR1 MNHEY, CDR2 SMNVEV (reference sequence). The CDR3 is 17 residues long. CDR3 residues: CASSLVPGQAFSYEQYF. In DNA, the CDR3 is TGTGCCAGCAGTTTAGTCCCCGGACAGGCTTTCTCCTACGAGCAGTACTTC.

V gene TRBV6-2 or TRBV6-3 combines with J gene TRBJ2-1, with D maybe TRBD2 (5 bases). There are 16 residues in the CDR3. The V and J ends lost 7 bases and 3 bases respectively, with 19 bases between them. Germline V gene lookup returns CDR1 MNHEY and CDR2 SVGEGT. The CDR3 coding sequence is TGTGCCAGCACCACTCCCCGGCAGACTAACTACAATGAGCAGTTCTTC. Protein: CASTTPRQTNYNEQFF.

The J gene is TRBJ2-7, the V gene TRBV5-6, with TRBD2 matching 8 bases. Germline CDR1 reads SGHDT; CDR2 reads YYEEEE. The V gene end was trimmed by 0 bases and the J gene end by 3 bases; junction bases not matched to a gene: 5. The CDR3 totals 15 residues. CDR3 amino acids: CASSLGRGGIYEQYV. The CDR3 coding sequence is TGTGCCAGCAGCTTGGGGCGCGGGGGGATCTACGAGCAGTACGTC.

The chain carries TRBV7-6 and TRBJ2-1, with 10 bases identical to TRBD2. CDR1 and CDR2 (germline): SGHVS, FNYEAQ. V shed 4 bases and J 5 bases; nucleotides not matched to a gene: 17. CDR3 length equals 19 residues. This chain's CDR3 is CASSSTGTSVGGGNNEQFF. Here the CDR3 DNA reads TGTGCCAGCAGCTCTACAGGGACTAGCGTCGGAGGAGGGAACAATGAGCAGTTCTTC.

CDR3 residues: CASSPRPSEQFF. CDR3 DNA sequence: TGTGCCAGCAGCCCGCGGCCTTCTGAGCAGTTCTTC. This chain joins TRBV7-6 and TRBJ2-1, with D uncertain. The CDR3 sequence is 12 residues long. Trimming cost V 5 bases and J 9 bases, with 11 bases left between them. Germline CDR1 and CDR2: SGHVS and FNYEAQ.

This chain links TRBV2 with TRBJ2-7; D is possibly TRBD1 or TRBD2 (6 bases each). The CDR3 runs to 15 residues. CDR1 is SNHLY, CDR2 FYNNEI, per germline. The V gene lost 8 bases and the J gene lost 7 bases, with 24 bases spanning the gap. The CDR3 nucleotides are TGTGCCAGCTGGGGGGCAGGAGCTAGTGCAGGGGAGCAGTACTTC. Encoded protein: CASWGAGASAGEQYF.